The 14 T cell receptor beta chains below were found in one sample sequenced in a study of cytomegalovirus exposure and HLA in healthy donors. The primer mix had 60 Vbeta and 13 Jbeta primers. Here immunoSEQ multiplex PCR was the method, and the copy in TCRdb shows in-frame clones only, minus some. The repertoire consists of roughly 150,000 clones, with 85% occurring once and the leading ten covering more than 2%. Sequenced input: PBMCs. The receptor source for this set is a woman between 18 and 29 years old in good health and CMV-seronegative.

This chain connects TRBV28 to TRBJ2-3, with 9 bases that match TRBD1. With V trimmed by 7 bases and J by 6 bases, 11 bases remained unmatched. Per germline, CDR1 MDHEN and CDR2 SYDVKM. The CDR3 length is 15 residues. CDR3 coding DNA: TGTGCCAGCAACTCGGACAGGGGATTAGTGGATACGCAGTATTTT. Amino acids: CASNSDRGLVDTQYF.

This sequence joins TRBV28 and TRBJ2-6; D gene uncertain. The V end lost 7 bases, the J end lost 0 bases, and 7 bases lay between the germline ends. From germline, CDR1 is MDHEN and CDR2 SYDVKM. CDR3 size: 14 residues. The CDR3 loop is CASTLGSGANVLTF. In DNA form, the CDR3 reads TGTGCCAGCACCCTCGGCTCTGGGGCCAACGTCCTGACTTTC.

The gene calls are TRBV7-2 and TRBJ2-7; 8 nucleotides line up with TRBD2. The trim removed 5 bases at V and 2 bases at J, leaving 8 bases unmatched. This CDR3 comprises 15 residues. In germline, CDR1 is SGHTA, CDR2 FQGNSA. The CDR3 region has the DNA TGTGCCAGCAGCCCCCGGGGGGGAGGTACCTACGAGCAGTACTTC. Translated, it gives CASSPRGGGTYEQYF.

The chain combines TRBV9 with TRBJ1-2; D unresolved. The V gene's germline CDR1 is SGDLS and CDR2 YYNGEE. Trimming left V 0 bases short and J 6 bases short, with 12 bases between. The CDR3 is 14 amino acids. The CDR3 nucleotides read TGTGCCAGCAGCGTAGCGAGCGGGAAAAATGGCTACACCTTC. As protein: CASSVASGKNGYTF.

The rearrangement joins TRBV29-1 to TRBJ2-1, with 14 positions matching TRBD2. Per the germline V gene, CDR1 is SQVTM and CDR2 is ANQGSEA. This CDR3 spans 15 amino acids. Trimming removed 7 bases from V and 6 bases from J; junction bases left unmatched: 8. The CDR3 protein is CSAGLAGGYANEQFF. CDR3 in DNA: TGCAGCGCCGGACTAGCGGGGGGTTATGCCAATGAGCAGTTCTTC.

The chain couples TRBV7-9 to TRBJ2-7; weak D call: TRBD1 (5 bases). CDR1 and CDR2 from the germline V gene are SEHNR and FQNEAQ (reference sequence). V shed 2 bases and J shed 0 bases, with 8 bases lying between them. CDR3 length equals 14 residues. CDR3 nucleotide sequence: TGTGCCAGCAGCTTATGGGGCAGCTCCTACGAGCAGTACTTC. It translates to CASSLWGSSYEQYF.

The chain links TRBV5-8 to TRBJ2-1, with TRBD2 identical over 16 bases. The CDR3 has 18 amino acids. Germline CDR1 SGHTS, CDR2 YDEGEE. The V gene end was trimmed by 4 bases and the J gene end by 1 base; junction bases not matched to a gene: 5. CDR3 in DNA: TGTGCCAGCAGCGGGGGACTAGCGGGGGGGCGGTCCTACAATGAGCAGTTCTTC. Translated, it gives CASSGGLAGGRSYNEQFF.

The chain combines TRBV7-3 with TRBJ2-2; D uncertain. Looked up from germline, CDR1 is SGHTA and CDR2 is FQGTGA. V was clipped by 5 bases and J by 5 bases, with 9 bases between them. The CDR3 sequence is 13 residues long. Here the CDR3 DNA reads TGTGCCAGCAGCCCCCCCGGGACCGGGGAGCTGTTTTTT. Translating it yields CASSPPGTGELFF. Looking up the rest from reference TRBV7-3 and TRBJ2-2 gives the full variable domain: GAGVSQTPSNKVTEKGKYVELRCDPISGHTALYWYRQSLGQGPEFLIYFQGTGAADDSGLPNDRFFAVRPEGSVSTLKIQRTERGDSAVYLCASSPPGTGELFFGEGSRLTVL.

V and J are TRBV6-1 and TRBJ2-5; weak D call: TRBD1 (6 bases). Germline V gene sequence: CDR1 MNHNS, CDR2 SASEGT. The CDR3 loop spans 13 amino acids. Trimming removed 8 bases at V and 5 bases at J, with 15 bases between. The CDR3 spells CASPPRGLETQYF. The CDR3 DNA follows: TGTGCCAGCCCTCCCAGGGGATTGGAGACCCAGTACTTC.

This clone was observed a single time. The chain couples TRBV5-1 to TRBJ2-3; D might be TRBD2 (6 bases). The germline V gene has CDR1 SGHRS and CDR2 YFSETQ. Between the trimmed V and J ends, which lost 0 bases and 2 bases, there was a span of 16 bases. CDR3 length equals 17 residues. The CDR3 DNA reads TGCGCCAGCAGCTTGGCCATGGGACTCTCGGTCACAGATACGCAGTATTTT. It translates to CASSLAMGLSVTDTQYF.

The chain recombines TRBV4-1 with TRBJ2-7, with D possibly matching TRBD2 (6 bases). V lost 4 bases, J lost 3 bases, and 22 bases lay in between. This CDR3 has 17 residues. CDR1 is MGHRA and CDR2 is YSYEKL in the germline V gene. This CDR3 is CASSPTRAGLPGYEQYF. CDR3 sequence (DNA): TGCGCCAGCAGCCCCACGCGGGCGGGGCTGCCGGGCTACGAGCAGTACTTC.

The chain joins TRBV5-1 to TRBJ1-6; 9 bases fit TRBD1. Germline CDR1 and CDR2: SGHRS and YFSETQ. The CDR3 consists of 16 residues. V lost 4 bases to trimming and J lost 10 bases; unmatched junction nucleotides: 12. CDR3: CASSTGDRGLRSPLHF. In nucleotides, the CDR3 is TGCGCCAGCAGCACGGGAGACAGGGGGTTAAGATCACCCCTCCACTTT.

This clone was observed a single time. This chain connects TRBV27 to TRBJ1-2, with TRBD1 as a possible D gene (5 bases). The CDR3 is made up of 12 amino acids. V was clipped by 6 bases and J by 4 bases, with 9 bases between them. Germline CDR1 MNHEY, CDR2 SMNVEV (reference sequence). CDR3: CASREGPYGYTF. The CDR3 bases are TGTGCCAGCAGGGAGGGGCCCTATGGCTACACCTTC.

The chain uses TRBV7-2 and TRBJ2-2, with D maybe TRBD2 (7 bases). CDR1 and CDR2 (germline): SGHTA, FQGNSA. V lost 7 bases to trimming and J lost 4 bases, with 16 bases between them. The CDR3 totals 15 residues. Here the CDR3 DNA reads TGTGCCAGCAAACGGGGGGCCAGGGCCACCGGGGAGCTGTTTTTT. Protein: CASKRGARATGELFF.